Listed below are T cell receptor beta chains from one sample, sequenced in a study of T cell clones after liver transplantation. This table comes from immunoSEQ multiplex PCR, and its TCRdb copy is limited to in-frame clones, with some not included. The sample holds 70,000 to 85,000 clones; 80% are singletons and the top ten take 0.55% to 0.75%. This specimen was CD4+ T cells from blood, taken before liver transplant. These receptors were collected from a human donor who received a liver transplant. Each CDR3 is given with its conserved first and last residue. Each record gives: J gene, clone size, V gene, D gene, CDR3 protein, CDR3 DNA. A D gene is named only where the DNA matches it firmly. Rows may omit the clone size; those that give it use once, few, many or a size class.

J gene: TRBJ1-2
clone size: -
V gene: TRBV28
D gene: -
CDR3 protein: CASSLLGAGYGYTF
CDR3 DNA: TGTGCCAGCAGTTTATTAGGGGCGGGCTATGGCTACACCTTC

J gene: TRBJ2-1
clone size: -
V gene: TRBV27
D gene: -
CDR3 protein: CASSLSWTHEQFF
CDR3 DNA: TGTGCCAGCAGTTTATCTTGGACTCATGAGCAGTTCTTC

J gene: TRBJ2-1
clone size: -
V gene: TRBV10-3
D gene: TRBD2
CDR3 protein: CAIRGVASGRVDNEQFF
CDR3 DNA: TGTGCCATCAGGGGTGTAGCTAGCGGGAGGGTTGACAATGAGCAGTTCTTC

J gene: TRBJ1-2
clone size: -
V gene: TRBV28
D gene: -
CDR3 protein: CASTGGYGYTF
CDR3 DNA: TGTGCCAGCACCGGCGGGTATGGCTACACCTTC

J gene: TRBJ2-5
clone size: -
V gene: TRBV7-3
D gene: -
CDR3 protein: CASSPWGQSEETQYF
CDR3 DNA: TGTGCCAGCAGCCCATGGGGGCAGTCTGAAGAGACCCAGTACTTC

J gene: TRBJ2-7
clone size: -
V gene: TRBV28
D gene: TRBD2
CDR3 protein: CASSSSGTTYEQYF
CDR3 DNA: TGTGCCAGCAGTTCTAGCGGCACCACCTACGAGCAGTACTTC

J gene: TRBJ2-2
clone size: -
V gene: TRBV18
D gene: -
CDR3 protein: CASSPPVTGELFF
CDR3 DNA: TGTGCCAGCTCACCACCAGTTACCGGGGAGCTGTTTTTT

J gene: TRBJ1-1
clone size: -
V gene: TRBV7-3
D gene: -
CDR3 protein: CASSLTGRNTEAFF
CDR3 DNA: TGTGCCAGCAGCCTGACAGGACGGAACACTGAAGCTTTCTTT

J gene: TRBJ2-4
clone size: -
V gene: TRBV9
D gene: -
CDR3 protein: CASSVRGSKGDIQYF
CDR3 DNA: TGTGCCAGCAGCGTAAGAGGGTCGAAAGGGGACATTCAGTACTTC

J gene: TRBJ2-2
clone size: -
V gene: TRBV18
D gene: TRBD1
CDR3 protein: CASSPWDSRNTGELFF
CDR3 DNA: TGTGCCAGCTCACCATGGGACAGCCGGAACACCGGGGAGCTGTTTTTT

J gene: TRBJ2-2
clone size: -
V gene: TRBV7-9
D gene: -
CDR3 protein: CASTTGGAGTTTGELFF
CDR3 DNA: TGTGCCAGCACCACGGGCGGCGCGGGAACAACCACCGGGGAGCTGTTTTTT

J gene: TRBJ2-7
clone size: few
V gene: TRBV7-8
D gene: -
CDR3 protein: CASSLIYSYEQYF
CDR3 DNA: TGTGCCAGCAGCTTAATCTACTCCTACGAGCAGTACTTC

J gene: TRBJ2-7
clone size: once
V gene: TRBV28
D gene: -
CDR3 protein: CASSLSARLSPEQYF
CDR3 DNA: TGTGCCAGCAGTTTATCAGCCAGGTTGTCCCCCGAGCAGTACTTC

J gene: TRBJ1-1
clone size: -
V gene: TRBV4-3
D gene: -
CDR3 protein: CASSQEVVMNTEAFF
CDR3 DNA: TGCGCCAGCAGCCAAGAGGTGGTAATGAACACTGAAGCTTTCTTT

J gene: TRBJ2-5
clone size: -
V gene: TRBV5-1
D gene: -
CDR3 protein: CASSSQGGHQETQYF
CDR3 DNA: TGCGCCAGCAGCTCCCAGGGAGGCCACCAAGAGACCCAGTACTTC

J gene: TRBJ2-7
clone size: -
V gene: TRBV5-1
D gene: -
CDR3 protein: CASSFGERAYEQYF
CDR3 DNA: TGCGCCAGCAGCTTCGGGGAGAGGGCCTACGAGCAGTACTTC

J gene: TRBJ2-7
clone size: -
V gene: TRBV18
D gene: -
CDR3 protein: CASSPYGSYEQYF
CDR3 DNA: TGTGCCAGCTCACCGTACGGCTCCTACGAGCAGTACTTC

J gene: TRBJ2-1
clone size: many
V gene: TRBV5-1
D gene: -
CDR3 protein: CASSIGDNNEQFF
CDR3 DNA: TGCGCCAGCAGCATCGGGGACAACAATGAGCAGTTCTTC

J gene: TRBJ1-4
clone size: -
V gene: TRBV28
D gene: -
CDR3 protein: CASSSLGLTNEKLFF
CDR3 DNA: TGTGCCAGCAGTTCCCTGGGTTTGACTAATGAAAAACTGTTTTTT

J gene: TRBJ1-5
clone size: few
V gene: TRBV15
D gene: -
CDR3 protein: CATSRSGNQPQHF
CDR3 DNA: TGTGCCACCAGCAGAAGTGGAAATCAGCCCCAGCATTTT

J gene: TRBJ2-6
clone size: once
V gene: TRBV28
D gene: -
CDR3 protein: CASSSYPANVLTF
CDR3 DNA: TGTGCCAGCAGTTCTTACCCGGCCAACGTCCTGACTTTC

J gene: TRBJ2-2
clone size: -
V gene: TRBV18
D gene: -
CDR3 protein: CASAHLTRNTGELFF
CDR3 DNA: TGTGCCAGCGCGCACCTCACGCGTAACACCGGGGAGCTGTTTTTT

J gene: TRBJ1-1
clone size: -
V gene: TRBV4-1
D gene: -
CDR3 protein: CASSLSRAETTEAFF
CDR3 DNA: TGCGCCAGCAGCCTCTCTCGGGCGGAGACCACTGAAGCTTTCTTT

J gene: TRBJ2-5
clone size: -
V gene: TRBV7-2
D gene: TRBD2
CDR3 protein: CASLAGGDETQYF
CDR3 DNA: TGTGCCAGCCTGGCGGGAGGGGATGAGACCCAGTACTTC

J gene: TRBJ2-7
clone size: -
V gene: TRBV5-1
D gene: TRBD1
CDR3 protein: CASSLVGTGSHEQYF
CDR3 DNA: TGCGCCAGCAGCTTGGTAGGGACAGGGTCCCACGAGCAGTACTTC

J gene: TRBJ2-5
clone size: -
V gene: TRBV5-1
D gene: TRBD2
CDR3 protein: CASSPSTSGKETQYF
CDR3 DNA: TGCGCCAGCAGCCCTTCGACTAGCGGGAAAGAGACCCAGTACTTC

J gene: TRBJ2-5
clone size: -
V gene: TRBV5-1
D gene: -
CDR3 protein: CATSQSGVLQETQYF
CDR3 DNA: TGCGCCACCTCTCAAAGTGGGGTCCTCCAAGAAACCCAGTACTTC

J gene: TRBJ2-5
clone size: few
V gene: TRBV9
D gene: -
CDR3 protein: CASNQGPMETQYF
CDR3 DNA: TGTGCCAGCAACCAGGGCCCAATGGAGACCCAGTACTTC

J gene: TRBJ2-1
clone size: -
V gene: TRBV29-1
D gene: -
CDR3 protein: CSVGEGGEQFF
CDR3 DNA: TGCAGCGTTGGGGAGGGGGGGGAGCAGTTCTTC

J gene: TRBJ1-5
clone size: -
V gene: TRBV28
D gene: -
CDR3 protein: CASSPPGNQPQHF
CDR3 DNA: TGTGCCAGCAGTCCCCCGGGCAATCAGCCCCAGCATTTT

J gene: TRBJ2-3
clone size: -
V gene: TRBV19
D gene: TRBD2
CDR3 protein: CASSPRGGSNTQYF
CDR3 DNA: TGTGCCAGTAGTCCCCGGGGGGGATCGAATACGCAGTATTTT